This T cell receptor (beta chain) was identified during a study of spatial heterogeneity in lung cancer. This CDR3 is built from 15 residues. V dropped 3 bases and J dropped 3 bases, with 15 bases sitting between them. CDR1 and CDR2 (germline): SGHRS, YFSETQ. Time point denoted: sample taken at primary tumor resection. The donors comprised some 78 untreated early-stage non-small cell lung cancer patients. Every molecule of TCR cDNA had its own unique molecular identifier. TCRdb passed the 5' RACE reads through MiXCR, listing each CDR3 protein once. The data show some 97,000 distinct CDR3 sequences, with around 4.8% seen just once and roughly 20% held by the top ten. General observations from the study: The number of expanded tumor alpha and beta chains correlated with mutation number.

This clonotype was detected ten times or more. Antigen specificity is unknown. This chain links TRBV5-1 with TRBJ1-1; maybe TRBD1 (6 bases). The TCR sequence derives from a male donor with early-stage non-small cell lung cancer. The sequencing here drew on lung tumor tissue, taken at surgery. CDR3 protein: CASSSQGGGDTEAFF. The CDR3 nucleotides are TGCGCCAGCAGCTCCCAGGGAGGGGGGGACACTGAAGCTTTCTTT.